This TCR beta chain was identified during a study of CXCR3-negative and CXCR3-positive naive CD8 T cells. Germline values: CDR1 MDHEN, CDR2 SYDVKM. The CDR3 consists of 15 residues. Regarding the study as a whole: CXCR3-expressing naive cells carried TRB CDR3s more hydrophobic than those of CXCR3-negative naive cells.

A word on this clonotype: Antigen: not known.

Libraries of TRB cDNA were made by 5' RACE and carried UMIs. TCRdb reprocessed the 5' RACE reads, with one entry per CDR3 protein and no DNA. This table holds under 150,000 distinct CDR3 sequences. Sequencing was performed on naive CXCR3+ CD8+ T cells from blood. Subset: CD45RO-CCR7+CD27+CD95- naive CD8+ T cells expressing CXCR3 (TNR3+). This clonotype was sampled from a human donor in good health. Some clones in this sample may be carry-over from other donors' samples. The rearrangement uses TRBV28 and TRBJ2-7; TCRdb proposes TRBD1, but this gene call is untestable without DNA. The CDR3 here is CASSLGQGATHEQYF.